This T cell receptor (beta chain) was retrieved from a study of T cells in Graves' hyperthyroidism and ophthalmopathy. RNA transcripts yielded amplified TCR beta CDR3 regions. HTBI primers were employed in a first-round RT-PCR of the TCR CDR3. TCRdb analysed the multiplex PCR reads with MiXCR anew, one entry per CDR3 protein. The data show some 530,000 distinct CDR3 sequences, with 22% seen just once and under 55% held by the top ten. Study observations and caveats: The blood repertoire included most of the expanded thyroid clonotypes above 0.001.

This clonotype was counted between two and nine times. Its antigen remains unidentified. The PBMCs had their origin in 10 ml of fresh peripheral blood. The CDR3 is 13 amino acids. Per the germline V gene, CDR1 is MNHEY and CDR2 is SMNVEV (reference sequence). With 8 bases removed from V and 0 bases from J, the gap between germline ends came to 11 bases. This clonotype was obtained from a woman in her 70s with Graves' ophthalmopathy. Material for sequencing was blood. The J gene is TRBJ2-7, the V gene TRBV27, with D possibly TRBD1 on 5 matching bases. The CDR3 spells CASAGAFSYEQYF. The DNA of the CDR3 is TGTGCCAGCGCTGGGGCTTTCTCCTACGAGCAGTACTTC.